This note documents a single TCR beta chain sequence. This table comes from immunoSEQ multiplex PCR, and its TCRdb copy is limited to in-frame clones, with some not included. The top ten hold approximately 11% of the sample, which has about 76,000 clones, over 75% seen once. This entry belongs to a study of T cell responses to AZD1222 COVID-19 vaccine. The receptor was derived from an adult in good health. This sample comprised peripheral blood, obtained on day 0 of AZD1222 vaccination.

The CDR3 DNA follows: TGTGCCAGCAGTCAGGGGGGTGGGCAGTATTTT. It encodes CASSQGGGQYF. The chain couples TRBV6-6 to TRBJ2-3; TRBD1 is a possible D gene (7 bases). Per germline, CDR1 MNHNY and CDR2 SVGAGI (reference sequence). V lost 5 bases and J 11 bases, leaving 11 bases between the germline ends. The CDR3 spans 11 residues.